Listed below are T cell receptor beta chains from one sample, sequenced in a study of shared clonotypes between healthy human individuals. The data were produced by immunoSEQ multiplex PCR, yet TCRdb's version contains in-frame clones alone and is incomplete. The repertoire holds some 2,100,000 clones, 93% seen once, with 1.5% to 2% in the top ten. Sequencing was done on a sample of naive CD8+ T cells from PBMCs. The receptors here all came from a man between 18 and 35 years old in good health. Some clones in this sample may be carry-over from other donors' samples. CDR3s include the opening cysteine and the closing phenylalanine or tryptophan. A D gene is named only where the DNA matches it firmly. Not every row has a clone size; where given, it reads once, few, many or a size class.

d_gene	abundance	j_gene	v_gene	CDR3aa	CDR3nt
NA	NA	TRBJ1-2	TRBV5-6	CASSDRGTYGYTF	TGTGCCAGCAGCGATAGAGGGACCTATGGCTACACCTTC
NA	NA	TRBJ2-7	TRBV7-2	CASSLAKVGEQYF	TGTGCCAGCAGCTTAGCGAAGGTGGGCGAGCAGTACTTC
TRBD2	NA	TRBJ2-2	TRBV11-2	CASRAERGYTGELFF	TGTGCCAGCAGGGCCGAGCGGGGATACACCGGGGAGCTGTTTTTT
TRBD1	NA	TRBJ1-1	TRBV9	CASSVAGTGVGTEAFF	TGTGCCAGCAGCGTAGCCGGAACAGGGGTTGGCACTGAAGCTTTCTTT
TRBD1	once	TRBJ2-1	TRBV27	CASSFPQGIGLNEQFF	TGTGCCAGCAGTTTCCCACAGGGGATTGGGCTGAATGAGCAGTTCTTC
NA	NA	TRBJ2-7	TRBV6-1	CASRDSPYEQYF	TGTGCCAGCAGGGACAGTCCCTACGAGCAGTACTTC
TRBD2	NA	TRBJ2-3	TRBV7-3	CASSLKLAGNVDTQYF	TGTGCCAGCAGCTTAAAACTAGCGGGCAATGTAGATACGCAGTATTTT
NA	NA	TRBJ1-4	TRBV18	CASSLETSRNEKLFF	TGTGCCAGCTCACTGGAGACATCCCGTAATGAAAAACTGTTTTTT
TRBD2	NA	TRBJ2-7	TRBV7-9	CASSLAGLAGEQYF	TGTGCCAGCAGCTTAGCAGGACTAGCGGGGGAGCAGTACTTC
NA	NA	TRBJ2-3	TRBV7-9	CASSLAGASTDTQYF	TGTGCCAGCAGCTTAGCCGGTGCTAGCACAGATACGCAGTATTTT
NA	NA	TRBJ2-3	TRBV7-9	CASSFTGSATDTQYF	TGTGCCAGCAGCTTTACAGGGTCCGCCACAGATACGCAGTATTTT
NA	NA	TRBJ2-1	TRBV29-1	CSAGGNEQFF	TGCAGCGCCGGGGGAAATGAGCAGTTCTTC
TRBD2	NA	TRBJ2-7	TRBV7-2	CASSPGTSGSRDEQYF	TGTGCCAGCAGCCCAGGGACTAGCGGGAGTAGGGACGAGCAGTACTTC
NA	NA	TRBJ2-2	TRBV5-1	CASSFSFDTGELFF	TGCGCCAGCAGCTTCTCTTTCGACACCGGGGAGCTGTTTTTT
TRBD1	NA	TRBJ2-7	TRBV9	CASSVLAGTGGIYEQYF	TGTGCCAGCAGCGTACTGGCGGGGACAGGGGGCATCTACGAGCAGTACTTC
TRBD2	NA	TRBJ2-3	TRBV28	CASSPGLAGDTDTQYF	TGTGCCAGCAGTCCGGGACTAGCGGGAGACACAGATACGCAGTATTTT
NA	NA	TRBJ2-7	TRBV7-9	CASSLMGGEQYF	TGTGCCAGCAGCTTAATGGGCGGCGAGCAGTACTTC
NA	once	TRBJ2-1	TRBV6-6	CASTPNGGEQFF	TGTGCCAGCACTCCAAACGGGGGTGAGCAGTTCTTC
TRBD1	few	TRBJ2-7	TRBV11-2	CASSLGTGVLYEQYF	TGTGCCAGCAGCTTAGGGACAGGGGTACTCTACGAGCAGTACTTC
NA	NA	TRBJ1-5	TRBV28	CASSLGRIHNQPQHF	TGTGCCAGCAGTTTAGGTCGGATCCACAATCAGCCCCAGCATTTT
NA	NA	TRBJ2-5	TRBV11-3	CASSLRRVGETQYF	TGTGCCAGCAGCTTAAGAAGGGTAGGGGAGACCCAGTACTTC
NA	NA	TRBJ2-7	TRBV29-1	CSVEDLLGQYF	TGCAGCGTTGAAGATTTACTCGGGCAGTACTTC
NA	NA	TRBJ2-5	TRBV29-1	CSVLGDFEAAVPQETQYF	TGCAGCGTCCTGGGGGACTTCGAGGCCGCCGTACCCCAAGAGACCCAGTACTTC
TRBD1	NA	TRBJ2-5	TRBV13	CASSSRDSEETQYF	TGTGCCAGCAGCTCCCGGGACAGTGAAGAGACCCAGTACTTC
TRBD2	NA	TRBJ2-5	TRBV5-4	CASTSRTSGQETQYF	TGTGCCAGCACCTCCAGGACTAGCGGCCAAGAGACCCAGTACTTC
NA	NA	TRBJ2-1	TRBV7-9	CASSLGSVYNEQFF	TGTGCCAGCAGCTTAGGGTCTGTATACAATGAGCAGTTCTTC
TRBD2	NA	TRBJ2-7	TRBV2	CASSTGLAESSYEQYF	TGTGCCAGCAGTACCGGACTAGCGGAAAGCTCCTACGAGCAGTACTTC
TRBD2	NA	TRBJ2-7	TRBV7-2	CASRWTSAYEQYF	TGTGCCAGCAGATGGACTAGCGCCTACGAGCAGTACTTC
NA	NA	TRBJ2-3	TRBV28	CASSLRPGITDTQYF	TGTGCCAGCAGTCTCCGACCCGGGATCACAGATACGCAGTATTTT
NA	NA	TRBJ1-4	TRBV2	CASSEARVLGLTNEKLFF	TGTGCCAGCAGTGAAGCGCGGGTATTGGGGCTAACTAATGAAAAACTGTTTTTT
NA	NA	TRBJ2-7	TRBV6-1	CASSEASGRGEYEQYF	TGTGCCAGCAGTGAAGCGTCGGGCAGGGGGGAATACGAGCAGTACTTC
TRBD1	NA	TRBJ1-4	TRBV4-2	CASSPSGQTHRATNEKLFF	TGTGCCAGCAGCCCCTCGGGACAGACCCACCGAGCAACTAATGAAAAACTGTTTTTT
NA	NA	TRBJ2-7	TRBV7-3	CASSLTPNEQYF	TGTGCCAGCAGCTTAACGCCCAACGAGCAGTACTTC
NA	NA	TRBJ1-5	TRBV27	CASSFSLSNQPQHF	TGTGCCAGCAGTTTTTCGCTCAGCAATCAGCCCCAGCATTTT
TRBD2	NA	TRBJ2-7	TRBV6-5	CASSYWSGGASYEQYF	TGTGCCAGCAGTTACTGGAGCGGGGGAGCCTCCTACGAGCAGTACTTC
NA	once	TRBJ1-3	TRBV4-1	CASSQDRLLAGNTIYF	TGCGCCAGCAGCCAGGATCGCCTATTGGCTGGAAACACCATATATTTT
NA	once	TRBJ1-1	TRBV19	CASSKKGNMNTEAFF	TGTGCCAGTAGTAAAAAAGGAAACATGAACACTGAAGCTTTCTTT
NA	NA	TRBJ1-1	TRBV7-6	CASSPYAQGLDTEAFF	TGTGCCAGCAGCCCTTATGCCCAGGGGCTGGACACTGAAGCTTTCTTT
NA	NA	TRBJ2-7	TRBV28	CASLGGSYEQYF	TGTGCCAGCTTGGGTGGCTCCTACGAGCAGTACTTC
NA	once	TRBJ2-5	TRBV14	CASSPQFWGSDQETQYF	TGTGCCAGCAGCCCCCAATTCTGGGGGAGCGATCAAGAGACCCAGTACTTC
TRBD2	NA	TRBJ2-1	TRBV4-3	CASSRQREAYNEQFF	TGCGCCAGCAGCCGCCAGCGGGAGGCTTACAATGAGCAGTTCTTC
NA	NA	TRBJ2-7	TRBV4-1	CASSLLKQPLSYEQYF	TGCGCCAGCAGCCTCCTTAAACAGCCTCTGTCCTACGAGCAGTACTTC
NA	NA	TRBJ2-1	TRBV27	CASSLSPRTHGPFF	TGTGCCAGCAGTTTATCTCCCAGGACCCATGGTCCGTTCTTC
TRBD1	NA	TRBJ2-1	TRBV6-4	CATGSGTGYNEQFF	TGTGCCACCGGATCTGGGACAGGCTACAATGAGCAGTTCTTC
NA	NA	TRBJ2-7	TRBV6-1	CASSEEGWDGYYEQYF	TGTGCCAGCAGTGAAGAGGGTTGGGACGGGTACTACGAGCAGTACTTC
NA	NA	TRBJ2-1	TRBV25-1	CASTGSPMNNEQFF	TGTGCCAGCACAGGGTCCCCGATGAACAATGAGCAGTTCTTC
NA	NA	TRBJ2-3	TRBV27	CASSLYDSTDTQYF	TGTGCCAGCAGTTTATACGACAGCACAGATACGCAGTATTTT
TRBD2	NA	TRBJ2-7	TRBV27	CASSSFLAGPYEQYF	TGTGCCAGCAGTTCCTTCCTAGCGGGACCCTACGAGCAGTACTTC
NA	NA	TRBJ2-3	TRBV7-8	CASSLGAVTDTQYF	TGTGCCAGCAGCTTAGGGGCGGTAACAGATACGCAGTATTTT
TRBD2	NA	TRBJ2-1	TRBV27	CASSFNSGTYNEQFF	TGTGCCAGCAGTTTTAACAGCGGGACCTACAATGAGCAGTTCTTC
NA	NA	TRBJ2-7	TRBV27	CASSDLPRYTGSYEQYF	TGTGCCAGCAGCGACTTACCGAGGTACACAGGCTCCTACGAGCAGTACTTC
NA	NA	TRBJ2-7	TRBV28	CASSLGDGYRSYEQYF	TGTGCCAGCAGTCTTGGAGATGGTTACCGATCCTACGAGCAGTACTTC
TRBD1	NA	TRBJ2-1	TRBV11-1	CASSLAGQGYVGNEQFF	TGTGCCAGCAGCTTAGCAGGACAGGGCTATGTGGGAAATGAGCAGTTCTTC
TRBD1	NA	TRBJ2-2	TRBV28	CASSLHRGTGELFF	TGTGCCAGCAGTTTACACAGGGGTACCGGGGAGCTGTTTTTT
NA	NA	TRBJ2-1	TRBV7-8	CASSPDYYSYNEQFF	TGTGCCAGCAGCCCCGACTATTACTCCTACAATGAGCAGTTCTTC
TRBD1	NA	TRBJ2-7	TRBV18	CASSQPGQTYEQYF	TGTGCCAGCTCACAACCGGGACAGACCTACGAGCAGTACTTC
NA	NA	TRBJ2-7	TRBV27	CASSLFYGDYEQYF	TGTGCCAGCAGTTTATTTTACGGGGACTACGAGCAGTACTTC